A few counts support the clone carrying this T cell receptor gamma chain. Germline assignment: CDR1 EGSNGY and CDR2 YDSYNSKV. V trimming: 2 bases; J trimming: 8 bases; junction bases outside the gene matches: 3. The length of the CDR3 is 11 residues. The data stem from a study of gamma-delta T cells after stem cell transplantation. TCRdb repeated clone calling on the RT-PCR reads with CATT. This table holds thousands of gamma-chain clones, approximately 20% found once. The chain carries TRGV2 and TRGJ1 or TRGJ2. The source is a human donor. It is not recorded whose cells these are; they may come from a transplant donor. Source material: gamma-delta T cells. CDR3 loop: CATWDADKKLF. The CDR3 DNA sequence: TGTGCCACCTGGGACGCCGATAAGAAACTCTTT.